This T cell receptor beta chain appears in the sequencing data of a study of CD8 T cells in Susac syndrome. An amount of RNA that ranged from roughly 0.5 to 1 ug was reverse transcribed with random hexamers. Amplification of TCR beta CDR3 spanned 54 Vbeta and 13 Jbeta via immunoSEQ multiplex PCR. TCRdb re-called the immunoSEQ multiplex PCR reads with MiXCR, one entry per CDR3 protein. This sample has roughly 200,000 distinct CDR3 sequences, with approximately 95% found just once. Per germline, CDR1 GTSNPN and CDR2 SVGIG (reference sequence). CDR3 length: 11 residues. V was pared by 0 bases and J by 6 bases, with 5 bases between. TCR beta sequencing covered blood CD8+ and CD4+ T cells. TEMRA cells were FACS-enriched, and CD8+ and CD4+ T cells were isolated negatively.

The V call is TRBV30, the J call TRBJ1-2; no firm D call. The sequenced sample was CD4+ T cells from PBMCs. This receptor was identified in a human donor with multiple sclerosis. CDR3 in amino acids: CAWSVGHGYTF. The DNA for the CDR3 is TGTGCCTGGAGTGTAGGGCATGGCTACACCTTC.